The next 27 T cell receptor beta chains were all read from a single sample in a study of regulatory T cells in long-lasting Graves disease. As for time point: persistent/refractory GD, antithyroid drugs over 5 years with positive TRAb. RNA isolated from PBMCs was used to make the TCR library. Library construction for TCR beta used iRepertoire HTBI primers and Arm-PCR of CDR3 regions. A single record per CDR3 protein comes from TCRdb applying MiXCR to the multiplex PCR reads. Of a few hundred thousand distinct CDR3 sequences listed, 23% are singletons. Sequences were derived from peripheral blood mononuclear cells (PBMCs), sampled when the disease was refractory, from a patient treated with antithyroid drugs. The source is a woman aged 40 to 50 with Graves disease.

This chain joins TRBV10-3 and TRBJ2-1; possibly TRBD2 for D (6 bases). The CDR3 consists of 13 residues. Germline V gene data show CDR1 as ENHRY and CDR2 as SYGVKD. V dropped 3 bases and J dropped 6 bases, with 9 bases sitting between them. The CDR3 DNA reads as TGTGCCATCAGTGAATTGGGAGGCAATGAGCAGTTCTTC. Protein product: CAISELGGNEQFF.

This clonotype was counted only a few times. The rearrangement joins TRBV10-3 to TRBJ2-6; possible D gene TRBD2, 5 bases. The CDR3 is 16 residues long. The germline gives CDR1 ENHRY, CDR2 SYGVKD. The V and J ends lost 6 bases and 0 bases respectively, with 12 bases between them. In DNA form, the CDR3 reads TGTGCCATCAGGGGGAGCCTGGCCTCTGGGGCCAACGTCCTGACTTTC. This translates into CAIRGSLASGANVLTF.

The gene calls are TRBV19 and TRBJ1-1; no clear D gene. The CDR3 sequence is 12 residues long. In germline, CDR1 is LNHDA, CDR2 SQIVND (reference sequence). V dropped 7 bases and J dropped 2 bases, with 8 bases sitting between them. DNA of the CDR3: TGTGCCAGTATTGGACTAAACACTGAAGCTTTCTTT. Its translation: CASIGLNTEAFF.

This clonotype was seen ten or more times. At one end the junction does not follow the germline gene, possibly because of a read error. V usage is TRBV6-5 and J usage is TRBJ1-1; no definite D call. CDR3 length: 14 amino acids. Germline-derived CDR1 and CDR2 are MNHEY and SVGAGI. This chain's CDR3 is CASSNSLGNTEAFF. The CDR3 DNA follows: TGTGCCAGCAGTAACTCGCTGGGGAACACTGAAGCTTTCTTT.

Many counts were recorded for this clonotype. This chain connects TRBV29-1 to TRBJ2-7; D not certain. Trimming took 0 bases from V and 3 from J, leaving 9 bases between them. This CDR3 comprises 13 residues. Looked up from germline, CDR1 is SQVTM and CDR2 is ANQGSEA. The chain's CDR3 is CSVEDPRVYEQYF. DNA for the CDR3: TGCAGCGTTGAAGATCCTAGGGTCTACGAGCAGTACTTC.

This clonotype has a count of ten or more. The J gene is TRBJ1-6, the V gene TRBV27; D is unresolved. The CDR3 contains 16 residues. Per germline, CDR1 MNHEY and CDR2 SMNVEV (reference sequence). Trimming shortened V by 5 bases and J by 8 bases, and 19 bases separated the two germline ends. The CDR3 DNA reads as TGTGCCAGCAGTCGATTCCCCCCGGCACCAGATTCACCCCTCCACTTT. Residues: CASSRFPPAPDSPLHF.

This clonotype was counted ten times or more. V usage is TRBV11-2 and J usage is TRBJ1-1; no firm D call. Germline values: CDR1 SGHAT, CDR2 FQNNGV. Deletions cut 4 bases from V and 4 bases from J, with 7 bases between. The CDR3 is 12 residues long. The CDR3 DNA reads TGTGCCAGCAGCTGGACCCCCACTGAAGCTTTCTTT. Encoded protein: CASSWTPTEAFF.

The sample holds a few counts of this clonotype. V is TRBV7-9 and J is TRBJ2-7, with TRBD2 as a possible D gene (5 bases). Between the trimmed V and J ends, which lost 3 bases and 1 base, there was a span of 10 bases. The CDR3 sequence is 14 residues long. The germline V gene has CDR1 SEHNR and CDR2 FQNEAQ (reference sequence). As DNA, the CDR3 is TGTGCCAGCAGCTTCCTCGGGAAATCCTACGAGCAGTACTTC. This sequence encodes CASSFLGKSYEQYF.

J is TRBJ2-3 and V is TRBV7-2; unclear D gene. The V gene lost 0 bases and the J gene lost 1 base, with 5 bases spanning the gap. Germline V gene sequence: CDR1 SGHTA, CDR2 FQGNSA. The CDR3 has 14 residues. The CDR3 region is CASSLALGTDTQYF. CDR3 coding DNA: TGTGCCAGCAGCTTAGCGCTTGGCACAGATACGCAGTATTTT.

This clonotype appeared many times. CDR3 amino acids: CASRRDDTGELFF. CDR3 in DNA: TGTGCCAGCAGACGGGATGATACCGGGGAGCTGTTTTTT. This chain uses TRBV6-1 with TRBJ2-2; possible D gene TRBD2, 5 bases. Trimming cost V 6 bases and J 5 bases, with 10 bases left between them. The V gene's germline CDR1 is MNHNS and CDR2 SASEGT. This CDR3 contains 13 residues.

This rearrangement joins TRBV28 to TRBJ2-3; possible D gene TRBD1, 5 bases. CDR3 length: 9 amino acids. From germline, CDR1 is MDHEN and CDR2 SYDVKM. The CDR3 is CATGDTQYF. Here the CDR3 DNA reads TGTGCTACAGGAGATACGCAGTATTTT.

The rearrangement uses TRBV12-3 or TRBV12-4 and TRBJ1-2; possibly TRBD1 for D (5 bases). Between the trimmed V and J ends, which lost 5 bases and 4 bases, there was a span of 11 bases. The CDR3 spans 13 residues. The CDR3 DNA follows: TGTGCCAGCAGTCCCCGGGACTCCTATGGCTACACCTTC. It yields the protein CASSPRDSYGYTF.

Concerning this clonotype itself: Compared with germline, one end of the junction differs, possibly owing to a read error. This rearrangement joins TRBV5-1 to TRBJ2-4, with a weak D call TRBD2 (5 bases). CDR3 length: 12 residues. Germline V gives CDR1 SGHRS, CDR2 YFSETQ. CDR3 sequence reads: CASSPRTPLKFF. The DNA of the CDR3 is TGCGCCAGCAGCCCACGGACTCCACTTAAGTTCTTC. Filled out from reference TRBV5-1 and TRBJ2-4, the complete variable domain reads KAGVTQTPRYLIKTRGQQVTLSCSPISGHRSVSWYQQTPGQGLQFLFEYFSETQRNKGNFPGRFSGRQFSNSRSEMNVSTLELGDSALYLCASSPRTPLKFFGAGTRLSVL.

In this sample, this clonotype turned up many times. The rearrangement uses TRBV12-3 or TRBV12-4 and TRBJ2-7; the match to TRBD1 covers 8 bases. CDR3 length: 15 residues. With 6 bases clipped from V and 3 bases from J, the junction kept 10 bases outside the gene matches. CDR3 in amino acids: CASSLRDRSHYEQYF. The CDR3 DNA is TGTGCCAGCAGCCTACGGGACAGGTCCCACTACGAGCAGTACTTC.

Worth noting for this clonotype: A read error may explain this, as a much larger clone is one base away. The chain employs TRBV10-3 and TRBJ2-4; TRBD2 is a possible D gene (5 bases). CDR1 is ENHRY, CDR2 SYGVKD, per germline. The CDR3 spans 13 residues. CDR3 residues: CAISELRENIQHF. CDR3 DNA: TGTGCCATCAGTGAGTTGAGGGAAAACATTCAGCACTTC.

The chain uses TRBV5-1 and TRBJ1-4; no reliable D call. The CDR3 consists of 14 residues. Germline values: CDR1 SGHRS, CDR2 YFSETQ. Trimming left V 4 bases short and J 5 bases short, with 12 bases between. CDR3 protein: CASSPGRKNEKLFF. The CDR3, as DNA: TGCGCCAGCAGCCCCGGACGGAAGAATGAAAAACTGTTTTTT.

The rearrangement links TRBV19 to TRBJ2-2; the D call may be TRBD1 or TRBD2 (6 bases each). V dropped 3 bases and J dropped 5 bases, with 13 bases sitting between them. Germline V gene data show CDR1 as LNHDA and CDR2 as SQIVND (reference sequence). The CDR3 length is 15 residues. CDR3 sequence (DNA): TGTGCCAGTAGTATGAATGGGGGGCTGACCGGGGAGCTGTTTTTT. The encoded protein is CASSMNGGLTGELFF.

In its sample, this clonotype was seen once. The V call is TRBV3-1, the J call TRBJ2-7; maybe TRBD1 (5 bases). The V end lost 4 bases, the J end lost 2 bases, and 12 bases lay between the germline ends. The CDR3 is 14 residues long. Germline CDR1 LGHDT, CDR2 YNNKEL (reference sequence). The DNA for the CDR3 is TGTGCCAGCAGCCCCCGACAGTTCCCCTACGAGCAGTACTTC. This codes for CASSPRQFPYEQYF.

The table lists this clonotype with a few counts. The CDR3 sequence: CSAERWETQYF. CDR3 DNA: TGCAGTGCCGAAAGGTGGGAGACCCAGTACTTC. V gene TRBV20-1 combines with J gene TRBJ2-5; D not certain. This CDR3 comprises 11 residues. Trimming took off 6 bases at V and 5 bases at J, with 10 bases between the two ends. Germline V gives CDR1 DFQATT, CDR2 SNEGSKA (reference sequence).

This clonotype was recorded at least ten times. The chain links TRBV28 to TRBJ1-6; no clear D gene. This CDR3 spans 14 amino acids. Trimming stripped 4 bases from V and 3 bases from J, with 7 bases between. The germline gives CDR1 MDHEN, CDR2 SYDVKM. The DNA of the CDR3 is TGTGCCAGCAGTTGGCCGAACTATAATTCACCCCTCCACTTT. Encoded protein: CASSWPNYNSPLHF.

This chain links TRBV5-1 with TRBJ2-3; D unresolved. Per the germline V gene, CDR1 is SGHRS and CDR2 is YFSETQ. Trimming took off 0 bases at V and 1 base at J, with 12 bases between the two ends. CDR3 size: 16 residues. For the CDR3, the DNA is TGCGCCAGCAGCTTGGTACGACTTGGGCGCACAGATACGCAGTATTTT. It encodes CASSLVRLGRTDTQYF.

Many counts were recorded for this clonotype. The chain's CDR3 is CASSGPRLAPIHSAYEQYF. DNA of the CDR3: TGTGCCAGCAGCGGGCCGCGACTAGCTCCTATCCACTCGGCCTACGAGCAGTACTTC. V usage is TRBV7-8 and J usage is TRBJ2-7, with 7 bases matching TRBD2. V lost 5 bases and J lost 2; bases outside the gene matches: 21. Looked up from germline, CDR1 is SGHVS and CDR2 is FQNEAQ. CDR3 length: 19 residues.

The chain has TRBV10-3 and TRBJ2-7; no definite D call. There are 11 residues in the CDR3. Germline V gene sequence: CDR1 ENHRY, CDR2 SYGVKD. The V gene lost 6 bases and the J gene lost 2 bases, with 5 bases spanning the gap. CDR3 DNA: TGTGCCATCAGCAGCCCCTACGAGCAGTACTTC. Its translation is CAISSPYEQYF.

On this clonotype itself: A clone one base away is much larger, so this may be a read error. This chain joins TRBV2 and TRBJ2-6; TRBD2 aligns across 8 bases. Germline values: CDR1 SNHLY, CDR2 FYNNEI. CDR3 length: 13 amino acids. CDR3 bases: TGTGCCAGCAGTGTCGGGGGGGCCAGCGTCCTGACTTTC. It yields the protein CASSVGGASVLTF.

This clonotype has more than one count but fewer than ten. This chain uses TRBV7-9 with TRBJ2-5; TRBD2 aligns across 9 bases. Unmatched junction bases numbered 10, after V lost 2 bases and J lost 3 bases. The CDR3 extends over 17 amino acids. From germline, CDR1 is SEHNR and CDR2 FQNEAQ (reference sequence). CDR3 protein: CASSLMWETSGKETQYF. The CDR3, as DNA: TGTGCCAGCAGCTTAATGTGGGAGACTAGCGGCAAAGAGACCCAGTACTTC.

In its sample, this clonotype was seen a few times. The chain couples TRBV15 to TRBJ1-4, with 8 bases that match TRBD1. V shed 1 base and J 6 bases; nucleotides not matched to a gene: 1. This CDR3 comprises 14 residues. Looked up from germline, CDR1 is LNHNV and CDR2 is YYDKDF (reference sequence). The CDR3 DNA sequence: TGTGCCACCAGCAGAGGGACAGGGCATGAAAAACTGTTTTTT. Translation: CATSRGTGHEKLFF.

A word on this clonotype: A read error may produce the germline difference seen at one junction end. The chain has TRBV6-1 and TRBJ1-1, with D possibly matching TRBD1 (5 bases). Germline V gene sequence: CDR1 MNHNS, CDR2 SASEGT. This CDR3 is 15 amino acids long. The CDR3 coding sequence is TGTGTCAGCAGAAAACTTGACAGACTGAACACTGAAGCTTTCTTT. It translates to CVSRKLDRLNTEAFF.